This T cell receptor (beta chain) was observed in a study of cytomegalovirus exposure and HLA in healthy donors. Study information: Researchers found that less than 90% of a few hundred genotyped donors fell within the Caucasian-associated ancestry cluster.

Healthy bone marrow donors formed the donor group. In the PCR, 60 Vbeta and 13 Jbeta primers were used. Profiled with immunoSEQ multiplex PCR; TCRdb holds only in-frame clones, not every one. The sample includes around 130,000 clones, 81% seen only once; the top ten take around 0.7%. Findings and limits, study-wide: In a later analysis, HLA-C alleles had the fewest associated TCRs, DRB1 alleles the most. Reportedly, diagnosis of cytomegalovirus status by the classifier showed high specificity and sensitivity.

This clone was counted only a few times. Its specificity is not known. Sequencing was carried out using PBMCs. This receptor was taken from a man younger than 35 in good health and CMV-seronegative.

CDR3 bases: TGTGCCAGCAGCTCGGACAAATCCTATTTCCAAGCTTTCTTT. Translated, it gives CASSSDKSYFQAFF. The chain links TRBV11-2 to TRBJ1-1; possibly TRBD1 for D (5 bases). Germline CDR1 SGHAT, CDR2 FQNNGV. The CDR3 is 14 residues long. Trimming shortened V by 4 bases and J by 9 bases, and 18 bases separated the two germline ends.